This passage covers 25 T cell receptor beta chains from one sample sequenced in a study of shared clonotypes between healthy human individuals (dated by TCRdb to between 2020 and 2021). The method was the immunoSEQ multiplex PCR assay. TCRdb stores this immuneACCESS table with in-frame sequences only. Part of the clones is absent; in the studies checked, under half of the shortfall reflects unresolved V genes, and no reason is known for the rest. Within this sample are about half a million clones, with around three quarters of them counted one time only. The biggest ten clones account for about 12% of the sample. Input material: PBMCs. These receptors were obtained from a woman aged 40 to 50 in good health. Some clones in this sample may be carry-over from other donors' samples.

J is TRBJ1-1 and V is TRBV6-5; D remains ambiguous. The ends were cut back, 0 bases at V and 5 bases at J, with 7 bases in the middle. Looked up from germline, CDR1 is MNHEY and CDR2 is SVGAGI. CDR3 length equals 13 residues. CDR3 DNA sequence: TGTGCCAGCAGTTACTCTCCCTTAACTGAAGCTTTCTTT. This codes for CASSYSPLTEAFF.

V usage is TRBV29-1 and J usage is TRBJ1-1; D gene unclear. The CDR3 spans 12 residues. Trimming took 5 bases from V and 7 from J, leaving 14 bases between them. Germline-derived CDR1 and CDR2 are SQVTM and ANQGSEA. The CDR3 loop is CSVIPGRYEAFF. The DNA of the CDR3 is TGCAGCGTTATACCCGGCCGTTATGAAGCTTTCTTT.

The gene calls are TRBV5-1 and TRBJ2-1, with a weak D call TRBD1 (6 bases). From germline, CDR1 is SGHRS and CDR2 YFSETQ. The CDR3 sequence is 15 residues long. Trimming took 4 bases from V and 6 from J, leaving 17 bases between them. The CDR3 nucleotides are TGCGCCAGCAGCCATAGGGCGGACAGCAGCAATGAGCAGTTCTTC. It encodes CASSHRADSSNEQFF.

For the CDR3, the DNA is TGTGCCAGCAGCTTCGGCGGGTCACTGGGGGAGCAGTACTTC. Its protein is CASSFGGSLGEQYF. The rearrangement joins TRBV7-6 to TRBJ2-7; weak D call: TRBD2 (5 bases). The V and J ends lost 3 bases and 7 bases respectively, with 16 bases between them. CDR3 length: 14 amino acids. Germline CDR1 SGHVS, CDR2 FNYEAQ.

CDR3 protein: CASTVGENTEAFF. In nucleotides, the CDR3 is TGTGCCAGCACCGTGGGGGAGAACACTGAAGCTTTCTTT. V and J are TRBV6-5 and TRBJ1-1; possibly TRBD1 for D (5 bases). The ends were cut back, 7 bases at V and 1 base at J, with 10 bases in the middle. This CDR3 region has 13 residues. Germline V gene lookup returns CDR1 MNHEY and CDR2 SVGAGI.

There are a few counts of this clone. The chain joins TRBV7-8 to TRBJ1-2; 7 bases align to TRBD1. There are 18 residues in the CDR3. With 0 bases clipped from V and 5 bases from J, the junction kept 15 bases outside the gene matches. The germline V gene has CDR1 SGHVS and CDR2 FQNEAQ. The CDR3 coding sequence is TGTGCCAGCAGCTTAGCAGCACCCCTGACAGGGAAAGGTTATGGCTACACCTTC. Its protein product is CASSLAAPLTGKGYGYTF.

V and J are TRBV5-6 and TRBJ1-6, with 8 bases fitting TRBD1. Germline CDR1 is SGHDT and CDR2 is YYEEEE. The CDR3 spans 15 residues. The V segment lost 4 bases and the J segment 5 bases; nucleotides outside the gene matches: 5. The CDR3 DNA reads TGTGCCAGCAGCACTTTGGACAGGGATAATTCACCCCTCCACTTT. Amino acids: CASSTLDRDNSPLHF. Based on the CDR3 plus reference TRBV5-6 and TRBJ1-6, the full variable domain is DAGVTQSPTHLIKTRGQQVTLRCSPKSGHDTVSWYQQALGQGPQFIFQYYEEEERQRGNFPDRFSGHQFPNYSSELNVNALLLGDSALYLCASSTLDRDNSPLHFGNGTRLTVT.

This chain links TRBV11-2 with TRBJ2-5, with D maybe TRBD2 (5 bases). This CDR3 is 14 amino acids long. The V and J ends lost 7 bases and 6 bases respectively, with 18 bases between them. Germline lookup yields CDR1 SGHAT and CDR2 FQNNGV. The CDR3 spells CASTSFRGWKTQYF. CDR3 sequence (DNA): TGTGCCAGCACCTCCTTTCGGGGATGGAAGACCCAGTACTTC. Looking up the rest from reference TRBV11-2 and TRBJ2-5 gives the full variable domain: EAGVAQSPRYKIIEKRQSVAFWCNPISGHATLYWYQQILGQGPKLLIQFQNNGVVDDSQLPKDRFSAERLKGVDSTLKIQPAKLEDSAVYLCASTSFRGWKTQYFGPGTRLLVL.

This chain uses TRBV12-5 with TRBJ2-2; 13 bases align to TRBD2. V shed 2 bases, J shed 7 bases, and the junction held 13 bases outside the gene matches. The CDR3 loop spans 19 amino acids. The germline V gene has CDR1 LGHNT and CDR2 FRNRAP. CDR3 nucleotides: TGTGCTAGTGGTTTGACCCCGGGACTAGCGGGACAGTTTATCGGGGAGCTGTTTTTT. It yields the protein CASGLTPGLAGQFIGELFF.

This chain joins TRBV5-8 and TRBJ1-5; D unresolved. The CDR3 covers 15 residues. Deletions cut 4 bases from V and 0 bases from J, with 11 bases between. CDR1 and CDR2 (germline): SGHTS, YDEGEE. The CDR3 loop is CASSLWENSNQPQHF. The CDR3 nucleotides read TGTGCCAGCAGCCTTTGGGAAAATAGCAATCAGCCCCAGCATTTT.

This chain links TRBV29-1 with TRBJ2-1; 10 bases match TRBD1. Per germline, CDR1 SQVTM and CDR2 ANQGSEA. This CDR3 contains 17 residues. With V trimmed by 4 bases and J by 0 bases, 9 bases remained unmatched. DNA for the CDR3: TGCAGCGTTGTCGGTGACAGGGGGCTGACCTCCTACAATGAGCAGTTCTTC. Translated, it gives CSVVGDRGLTSYNEQFF.

As DNA, the CDR3 is TGTGCCAGTCAGAGACAGATAAACACTGAAGCTTTCTTT. Translating gives CASQRQINTEAFF. The chain joins TRBV19 to TRBJ1-1; D possibly corresponds to TRBD1 (5 bases). V was shortened by 8 bases and J by 2 bases, with 12 bases between the two germline ends. CDR1 is LNHDA, CDR2 SQIVND, per germline (reference sequence). The CDR3 runs to 13 residues.

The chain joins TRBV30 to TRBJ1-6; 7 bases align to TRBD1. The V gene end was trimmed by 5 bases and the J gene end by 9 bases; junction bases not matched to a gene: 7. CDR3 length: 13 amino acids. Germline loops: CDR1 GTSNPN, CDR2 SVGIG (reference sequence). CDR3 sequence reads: CAWGTALASPLHF. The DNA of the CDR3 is TGTGCCTGGGGGACAGCATTAGCTTCACCCCTCCACTTT.

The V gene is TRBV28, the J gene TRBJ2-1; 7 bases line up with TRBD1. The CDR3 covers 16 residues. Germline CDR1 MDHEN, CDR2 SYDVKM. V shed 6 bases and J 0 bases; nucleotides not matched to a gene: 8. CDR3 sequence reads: CASRNRGPSSYNEQFF. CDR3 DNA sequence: TGTGCCAGCAGGAACAGGGGACCTAGCTCCTACAATGAGCAGTTCTTC.

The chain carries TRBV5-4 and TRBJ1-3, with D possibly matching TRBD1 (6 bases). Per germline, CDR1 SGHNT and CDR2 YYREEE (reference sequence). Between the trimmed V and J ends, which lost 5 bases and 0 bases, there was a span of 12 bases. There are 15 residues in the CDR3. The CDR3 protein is CASSLSTGSGNTIYF. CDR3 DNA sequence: TGTGCCAGCAGTTTATCGACAGGCTCTGGAAACACCATATATTTT. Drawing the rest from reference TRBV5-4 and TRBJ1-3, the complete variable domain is ETGVTQSPTHLIKTRGQQVTLRCSSQSGHNTVSWYQQALGQGPQFIFQYYREEENGRGNFPPRFSGLQFPNYSSELNVNALELDDSALYLCASSLSTGSGNTIYFGEGSWLTVV.

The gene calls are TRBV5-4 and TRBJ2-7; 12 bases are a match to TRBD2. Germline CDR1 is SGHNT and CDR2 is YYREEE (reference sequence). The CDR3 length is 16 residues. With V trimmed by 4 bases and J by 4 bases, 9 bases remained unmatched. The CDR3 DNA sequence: TGTGCCAGCAGCCAAGATCAGACTAGCGGGAGTTACGAGCAGTACTTC. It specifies CASSQDQTSGSYEQYF.

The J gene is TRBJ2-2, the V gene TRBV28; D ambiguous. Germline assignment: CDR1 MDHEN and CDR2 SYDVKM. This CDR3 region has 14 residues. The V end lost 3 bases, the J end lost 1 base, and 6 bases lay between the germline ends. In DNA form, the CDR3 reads TGTGCCAGCAGTTTCGTCAGGAACACCGGGGAGCTGTTTTTT. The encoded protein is CASSFVRNTGELFF.

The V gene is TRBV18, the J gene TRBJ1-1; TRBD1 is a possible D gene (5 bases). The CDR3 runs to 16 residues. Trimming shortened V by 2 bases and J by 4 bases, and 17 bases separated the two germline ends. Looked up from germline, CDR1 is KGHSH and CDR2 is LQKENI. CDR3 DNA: TGTGCCAGCTCACCAGGGGATTGGGGGAGCCGCACTGAAGCTTTCTTT. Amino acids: CASSPGDWGSRTEAFF.

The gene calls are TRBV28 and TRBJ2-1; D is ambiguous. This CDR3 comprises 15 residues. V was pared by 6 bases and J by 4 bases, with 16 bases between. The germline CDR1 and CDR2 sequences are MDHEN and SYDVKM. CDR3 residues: CASSLPPNGYNEQFF. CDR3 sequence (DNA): TGTGCCAGCAGCCTGCCCCCAAACGGGTACAATGAGCAGTTCTTC.

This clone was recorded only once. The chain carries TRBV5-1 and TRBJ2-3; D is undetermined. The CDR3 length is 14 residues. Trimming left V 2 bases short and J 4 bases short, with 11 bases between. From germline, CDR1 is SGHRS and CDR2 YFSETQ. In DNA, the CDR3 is TGCGCCAGCAGCTTACAGACATGGTCAGATACGCAGTATTTT. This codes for CASSLQTWSDTQYF.

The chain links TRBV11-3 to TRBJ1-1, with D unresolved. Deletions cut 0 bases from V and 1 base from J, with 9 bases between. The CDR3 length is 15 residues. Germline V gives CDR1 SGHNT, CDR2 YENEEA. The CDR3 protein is CASSLEGGPNTEAFF. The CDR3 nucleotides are TGTGCCAGCAGCTTAGAGGGAGGACCGAACACTGAAGCTTTCTTT. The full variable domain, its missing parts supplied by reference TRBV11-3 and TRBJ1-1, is EAGVVQSPRYKIIEKKQPVAFWCNPISGHNTLYWYLQNLGQGPELLIRYENEEAVDDSQLPKDRFSAERLKGVDSTLKIQPAELGDSAVYLCASSLEGGPNTEAFFGQGTRLTVV.

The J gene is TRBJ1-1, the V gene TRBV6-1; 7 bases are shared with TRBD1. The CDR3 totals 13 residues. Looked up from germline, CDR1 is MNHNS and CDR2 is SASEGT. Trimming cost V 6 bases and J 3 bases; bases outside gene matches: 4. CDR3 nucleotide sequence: TGTGCCAGCAGGACCGACAGGGACACTGAAGCTTTCTTT. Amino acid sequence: CASRTDRDTEAFF.

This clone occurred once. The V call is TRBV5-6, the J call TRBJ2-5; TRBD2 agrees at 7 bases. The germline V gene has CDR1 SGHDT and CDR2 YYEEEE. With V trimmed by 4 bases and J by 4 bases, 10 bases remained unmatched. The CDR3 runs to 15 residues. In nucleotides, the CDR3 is TGTGCCAGCAGCCTAGCGGTTCGCCGGGGAGAGACCCAGTACTTC. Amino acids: CASSLAVRRGETQYF.

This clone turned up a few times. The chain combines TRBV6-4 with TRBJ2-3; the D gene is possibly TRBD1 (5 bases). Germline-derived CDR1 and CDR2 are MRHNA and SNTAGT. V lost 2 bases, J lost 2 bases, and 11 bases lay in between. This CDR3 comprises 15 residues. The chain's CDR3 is CASSDGASPTDTQYF. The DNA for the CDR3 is TGTGCCAGCAGTGACGGGGCTTCACCCACAGATACGCAGTATTTT.

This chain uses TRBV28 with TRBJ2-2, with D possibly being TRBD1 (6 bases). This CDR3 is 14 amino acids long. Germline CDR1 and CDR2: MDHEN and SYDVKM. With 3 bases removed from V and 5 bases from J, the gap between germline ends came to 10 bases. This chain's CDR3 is CASSLGTRTGELFF. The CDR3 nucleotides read TGTGCCAGCAGTTTGGGGACAAGGACCGGGGAGCTGTTTTTT.